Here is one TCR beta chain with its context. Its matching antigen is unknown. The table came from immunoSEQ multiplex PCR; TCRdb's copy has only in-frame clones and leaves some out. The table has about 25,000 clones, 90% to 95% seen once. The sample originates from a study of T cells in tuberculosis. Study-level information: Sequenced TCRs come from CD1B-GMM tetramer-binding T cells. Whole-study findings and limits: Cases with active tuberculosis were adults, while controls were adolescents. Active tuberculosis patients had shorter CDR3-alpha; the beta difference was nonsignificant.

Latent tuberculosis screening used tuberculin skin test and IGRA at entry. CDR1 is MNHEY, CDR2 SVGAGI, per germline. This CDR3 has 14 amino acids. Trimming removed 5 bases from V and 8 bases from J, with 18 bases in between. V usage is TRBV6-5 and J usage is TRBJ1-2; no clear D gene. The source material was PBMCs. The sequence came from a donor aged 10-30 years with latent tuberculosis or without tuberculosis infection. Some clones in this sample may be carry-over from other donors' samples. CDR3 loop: CASSLAATAGGYTF. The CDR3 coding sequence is TGTGCCAGCAGTCTCGCCGCTACGGCGGGCGGCTACACCTTC.